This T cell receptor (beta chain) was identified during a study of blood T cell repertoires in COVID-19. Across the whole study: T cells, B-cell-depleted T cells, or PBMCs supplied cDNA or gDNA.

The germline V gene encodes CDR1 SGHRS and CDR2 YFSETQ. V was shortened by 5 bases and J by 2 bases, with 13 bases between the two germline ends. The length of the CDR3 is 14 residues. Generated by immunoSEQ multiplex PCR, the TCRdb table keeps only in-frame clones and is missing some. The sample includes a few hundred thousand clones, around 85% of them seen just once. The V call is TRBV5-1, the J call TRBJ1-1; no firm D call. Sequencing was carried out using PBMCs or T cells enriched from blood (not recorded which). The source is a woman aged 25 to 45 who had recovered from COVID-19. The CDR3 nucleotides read TGCGCCAGCAGAACCGGGGTTGCAAACACTGAAGCTTTCTTT. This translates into CASRTGVANTEAFF.